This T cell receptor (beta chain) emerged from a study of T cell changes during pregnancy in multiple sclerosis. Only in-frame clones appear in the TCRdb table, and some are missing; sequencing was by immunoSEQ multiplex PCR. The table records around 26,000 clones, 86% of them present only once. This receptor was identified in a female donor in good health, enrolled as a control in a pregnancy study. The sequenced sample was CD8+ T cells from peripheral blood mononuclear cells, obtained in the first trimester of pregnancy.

CDR3 sequence reads: CATYNNSYGYTF. In DNA form, the CDR3 reads TGTGCCACCTACAACAACAGCTATGGCTACACCTTC. The genes are TRBV10-3 and TRBJ1-2; D not certain. V was cut by 10 bases and J by 4 bases, with 13 bases left in between. Looked up from germline, CDR1 is ENHRY and CDR2 is SYGVKD. This CDR3 has 12 residues.